This TCR beta chain was captured by sequencing in a study of shared clonotypes between healthy human individuals. Findings and limits, study-wide: Generally, naive subsets (rather than memory subsets) showed larger estimated richness.

TCRdb's copy holds only in-frame clones and misses some; the assay was immunoSEQ multiplex PCR. Of fewer than 850,000 clones listed, 60% to 80% are singletons. Concerning this clone itself: The antigen remains unidentified.

The CDR3 extends over 16 amino acids. V was cut by 3 bases and J by 3 bases, with 18 bases left in between. CDR1 is MDHEN, CDR2 SYDVKM, per germline. This receptor was obtained from a woman in her 30s in good health. The rearrangement joins TRBV28 to TRBJ2-7; weak D call: TRBD2 (5 bases). Specimen: memory CD4+ T cells sorted from blood. Subset specified: CD45RA-negative fraction. The CDR3 loop is CASSFGEGGRFYEQYF. CDR3 DNA sequence: TGTGCCAGCAGTTTCGGAGAGGGCGGAAGATTCTACGAGCAGTACTTC.